These T cell receptor beta chains were read from a single sample in a study of T cell changes during pregnancy in multiple sclerosis. Assay used: immunoSEQ multiplex PCR; TCRdb lists only in-frame clones, some missing. The repertoire has 55,000 to 80,000 clones, about 90% of them found once; the top ten carry over 7.5%. The sequences come from peripheral blood, collected after pregnancy. All receptors derive from a female donor in good health, enrolled as a control in a pregnancy study. The CDR3 runs from the conserved cysteine through the conserved F or W. A D gene is named only where the DNA matches it firmly. Not every row has a clone size; where given, it reads once, few, many or a size class.

clone_size cdr3_length j_call v_call d_call cdr3_aa cdr3_nt
few 13 TRBJ1-1 TRBV14 - CASTTGQNTEAFF TGTGCCAGCACTACGGGACAGAACACTGAAGCTTTCTTT
- 12 TRBJ2-2 TRBV10-3 - CAISDGPGELFF TGTGCCATCAGTGATGGCCCCGGGGAGCTGTTTTTT
- 13 TRBJ2-1 TRBV10-3 TRBD2 CANGLAENNEQFF TGTGCCAACGGACTAGCGGAAAACAATGAGCAGTTCTTC
- 19 TRBJ2-1 TRBV27 TRBD2 CASSPGLAGGPPVDNEQFF TGTGCCAGCAGTCCAGGACTAGCGGGAGGGCCCCCCGTGGACAATGAGCAGTTCTTC
- 15 TRBJ1-1 TRBV6-5 - CASSPTGSSGTEAFF TGTGCCAGCAGTCCCACAGGTTCGTCGGGCACTGAAGCTTTCTTT
once 16 TRBJ1-2 TRBV2 TRBD1 CASSVMGTGVSYGYTF TGTGCCAGCAGTGTTATGGGGACAGGGGTCTCTTATGGCTACACCTTC
once 14 TRBJ1-2 TRBV4-3 TRBD1 CASSQPGQGDGYTF TGCGCCAGCAGCCAGCCGGGACAGGGGGATGGCTACACCTTC
- 13 TRBJ2-7 TRBV7-2 - CASSLGPGYEQYF TGTGCCAGCAGCTTAGGTCCGGGCTACGAGCAGTACTTC
once 15 TRBJ1-1 TRBV5-1 - CASSGGYEGSTEAFF TGCGCCAGCAGCGGGGGGTACGAGGGGAGCACTGAAGCTTTCTTT
- 16 TRBJ2-7 TRBV6-5 - CASSYSGAAASDEQYF TGTGCCAGCAGTTACTCAGGGGCGGCGGCTTCCGACGAGCAGTACTTC
- 11 TRBJ2-7 TRBV7-2 - CASSPSHEQYF TGTGCCAGCAGCCCCTCCCACGAGCAGTACTTC
- 16 TRBJ2-2 TRBV7-9 TRBD2 CASSSGLAGYTGELFF TGTGCCAGCAGCTCGGGACTAGCGGGCTACACCGGGGAGCTGTTTTTT
once 14 TRBJ1-2 TRBV6-5 TRBD1 CASSYSDRVDGYTF TGTGCCAGCAGTTACTCCGACAGGGTAGATGGCTACACCTTC
once 17 TRBJ2-1 TRBV4-2 - CASSQDYGGILANEQFF TGTGCCAGCAGCCAAGATTATGGCGGGATCTTAGCCAATGAGCAGTTCTTC
- 15 TRBJ2-7 TRBV2 - CASRRSGGLTYEQYF TGTGCCAGCAGGAGGTCCGGAGGGTTAACCTACGAGCAGTACTTC
- 14 TRBJ1-1 TRBV9 - CASSGRQTNTEAFF TGTGCCAGCAGCGGCCGACAGACGAACACTGAAGCTTTCTTT
- 20 TRBJ2-2 TRBV12-5 TRBD1 CASGLVPLLTGEVDAGELFF TGTGCTAGTGGTTTGGTACCCCTCTTGACAGGGGAGGTAGATGCCGGGGAGCTGTTTTTT
- 13 TRBJ2-1 TRBV5-6 TRBD2 CASSLEGREGQFF TGTGCCAGCAGCTTGGAGGGGCGGGAGGGGCAGTTCTTC
- 17 TRBJ2-2 TRBV5-6 TRBD2 CASSLGSGRANTGELFF TGTGCCAGCAGCTTGGGTAGCGGGAGGGCGAACACCGGGGAGCTGTTTTTT